This T cell receptor (beta chain) was profiled in a study of T cells after yellow fever vaccination. Study outcomes and limitations: Clonotypes shared by both compartments, CD4 and CD8, made up a small share.

This clonotype was counted between two and nine times. Its antigen is as yet unknown. This CDR3 is 13 amino acids long. CDR1 and CDR2 from the germline V gene are MNHEY and SVGAGI. Trimming at V came to 5 bases and at J to 5 bases, leaving 5 bases not matched to a gene. UMIs and a universal primer site were added when TCR cDNA was made by 5'RACE template switching. TCRdb itself ran the 5' RACE reads through MiXCR, one entry per CDR3 protein. Altogether roughly 310,000 distinct CDR3 sequences are present, more than 3% being singletons, with the ten largest covering roughly a quarter. The chain links TRBV6-5 to TRBJ2-7; 8 nucleotides match TRBD2. The clonotype originates from a man younger than 35 who received the YFV17D yellow fever vaccine. Sequenced material: PBMCs, taken on the day of the yellow fever booster vaccination. The CDR3 DNA sequence: TGTGCCAGCAGTCACGGGGGGGGGGACGAGCAGTACTTC. Translating it yields CASSHGGGDEQYF.